These 7 T cell receptor beta chains were all obtained from the same sample, sequenced in a study of PD-1 blockade in classical Hodgkin lymphoma. Data came from immunoSEQ multiplex PCR; TCRdb stores just in-frame clones and leaves some out. The sample carries roughly 140,000 clones, 78% recorded once. Every patient experienced relapse after autologous stem cell transplantation, and brentuximab vedotin exposure varied. The specimen was peripheral blood mononuclear cells (PBMCs), collected before the second cycle of nivolumab. These TCRs come from a human donor with classical Hodgkin lymphoma.

The rearrangement joins TRBV18 to TRBJ1-2; a weak D match, TRBD1 (6 bases). This CDR3 is built from 15 residues. The germline V gene encodes CDR1 KGHSH and CDR2 LQKENI. V lost 5 bases, J lost 5 bases, and 18 bases lay in between. The CDR3 here is CASSSFRDTSYGYTF. Here the CDR3 DNA reads TGTGCCAGCTCATCCTTCAGGGACACCAGTTATGGCTACACCTTC.

The rearrangement joins TRBV10-3 to TRBJ1-2, with 9 bases fitting TRBD1. The CDR3 runs 16 residues. The trim removed 6 bases at V and 8 bases at J, leaving 16 bases unmatched. CDR1 and CDR2 (germline): ENHRY, SYGVKD. The CDR3 reads CAISDNPGQGTAGYTF. In nucleotides, the CDR3 is TGTGCCATCAGCGACAATCCGGGACAGGGTACCGCGGGCTACACCTTC.

This clone was observed a few times. CDR3 loop: CASSSRYRDEQYF. The DNA of the CDR3 is TGTGCCAGCAGCTCTAGATACAGGGACGAGCAGTACTTC. The chain has TRBV7-2 and TRBJ2-7; maybe TRBD1 (6 bases). From germline, CDR1 is SGHTA and CDR2 FQGNSA. The ends were cut back, 4 bases at V and 5 bases at J, with 12 bases in the middle. The length of the CDR3 is 13 residues.

The rearrangement joins TRBV7-2 to TRBJ2-1; D is unresolved. Germline V gene sequence: CDR1 SGHTA, CDR2 FQGNSA. CDR3 length equals 14 residues. V shed 4 bases and J shed 3 bases, with 10 bases lying between them. The CDR3 sequence: CASSWLGLYNEQFF. The CDR3 DNA reads TGTGCCAGCAGCTGGCTTGGTCTCTACAATGAGCAGTTCTTC.

This chain uses TRBV30 with TRBJ2-7; the D gene is possibly TRBD2 (6 bases). The CDR3 loop spans 14 amino acids. Germline CDR1 is GTSNPN and CDR2 is SVGIG (reference sequence). Here the CDR3 DNA reads TGTGCAAGAGGAGAGGCTAGCGACTCCTACGAGCAGTACTTC. Its protein product is CARGEASDSYEQYF.

This clone was seen a handful of times. The V and J genes are TRBV6-5 and TRBJ2-2; no definite D call. Germline CDR1 reads MNHEY; CDR2 reads SVGAGI. This CDR3 region has 15 residues. V was trimmed by 3 bases and J by 1 base, leaving 9 bases between them. CDR3 sequence: CASSYGLRNTGELFF. The DNA of the CDR3 is TGTGCCAGCAGTTATGGTCTCCGGAACACCGGGGAGCTGTTTTTT.

The chain has TRBV7-3 and TRBJ2-3; no clear D gene. Trimming pared 1 base from V and 6 bases from J, leaving 11 bases between. Germline CDR1 SGHTA, CDR2 FQGTGA. The CDR3 length is 14 residues. Here the CDR3 reads CASSLNSIRDTQYF. In DNA, the CDR3 is TGTGCCAGCAGCTTAAATTCCATCCGGGATACGCAGTATTTT.